These T cell receptor beta chains were read from a single sample in a study of cytomegalovirus exposure and HLA in healthy donors. Clones were sequenced by immunoSEQ multiplex PCR, and TCRdb holds only the in-frame ones, with some missing. The sample has roughly 97,000 clones, around 85% seen once; the top ten hold approximately 5.4%. Sample: PBMCs. The source of these receptors is a man aged 40-50 years in good health and CMV-seropositive. CDR3s include the opening cysteine and the closing phenylalanine or tryptophan. The D gene is left open where the match is weak. Rows give clone size only sometimes, using once, few, many, or a class for an expanded clone.

length,D,size,J,V,CDR3,DNA
17,TRBD1,.,TRBJ2-6,TRBV7-3,CASSLTTTGVGANGLTF,TGTGCCAGCAGCTTAACCACGACAGGGGTTGGGGCCAACGGCCTGACTTTC
13,.,.,TRBJ2-1,TRBV27,CASSLSFGNERFF,TGTGCCAGCAGTTTATCCTTCGGCAATGAGCGGTTCTTC
15,TRBD1,.,TRBJ1-5,TRBV14,CASSEDREVNQPQHF,TGTGCCAGCAGTGAAGACAGGGAGGTCAATCAGCCCCAGCATTTT
15,.,.,TRBJ2-1,TRBV2,CASSDPYSSYNEQFF,TGTGCCAGCAGTGACCCGTATAGCTCCTACAATGAGCAGTTCTTC
12,.,.,TRBJ1-2,TRBV5-7,CASSLERHGYTF,TGTGCCAGCAGCTTGGAGCGCCATGGCTACACCTTC
16,TRBD2,.,TRBJ2-5,TRBV28,CASSTGLASAQETQYF,TGTGCCAGCAGTACGGGACTAGCCAGCGCACAGGAGACCCAGTACTTC
13,.,.,TRBJ2-5,TRBV30,CAWSVRVQETQYF,TGTGCCTGGAGTGTACGAGTACAAGAGACCCAGTACTTC
14,.,.,TRBJ1-6,TRBV2,CASSRTHNNSPLHF,TGTGCCAGCAGTAGGACACATAATAATTCACCCCTCCACTTT
13,.,.,TRBJ1-1,TRBV29-1,CSVATGGRTEAFF,TGCAGCGTTGCCACGGGGGGGCGGACTGAAGCTTTCTTT
13,.,.,TRBJ1-5,TRBV27,CASSFRGGQPQHF,TGTGCCAGCAGTTTCCGGGGTGGGCAGCCCCAGCATTTT
14,TRBD2,.,TRBJ2-3,TRBV28,CASSPRGGTDTQYF,TGTGCCAGCAGTCCCCGGGGGGGCACAGATACGCAGTATTTT
14,.,.,TRBJ1-4,TRBV9,CASSVGGQVEKLFF,TGTGCCAGCAGCGTAGGTGGACAAGTAGAAAAACTGTTTTTT
13,.,.,TRBJ2-2,TRBV10-2,CASSHLGAGELFF,TGCGCCAGCAGCCACCTAGGGGCCGGGGAGCTGTTTTTT
16,TRBD2,.,TRBJ2-3,TRBV7-2,CASSLGTSGVGDTQYF,TGTGCCAGCAGCTTAGGGACTAGCGGGGTGGGGGATACGCAGTATTTT
16,.,.,TRBJ1-2,TRBV5-5,CASSGDFTLINYGYTF,TGTGCCAGCAGCGGGGACTTCACATTAATTAACTATGGCTACACCTTC
16,.,.,TRBJ1-1,TRBV18,CASSPNVARQSTEAFF,TGTGCCAGCTCACCAAATGTTGCCAGGCAGAGCACTGAAGCTTTCTTT
14,TRBD1,few,TRBJ1-2,TRBV6-1,CASTGQGLYYGYTF,TGTGCCAGCACTGGACAGGGGCTTTACTATGGCTACACCTTC
17,TRBD2,.,TRBJ2-3,TRBV30,CAWSKKAGTSLADTQYF,TGTGCCTGGAGTAAAAAAGCCGGGACTAGCCTCGCAGATACGCAGTATTTT
13,TRBD1,.,TRBJ1-4,TRBV5-1,CASSRDRFEKLFF,TGCGCCAGCAGCCGGGACAGATTTGAAAAACTGTTTTTT
15,TRBD1,.,TRBJ1-2,TRBV11-2,CASSFDRGRIQFLSF,TGTGCCAGCAGCTTTGACAGGGGGAGAATACAATTCCTCTCGTTC
15,TRBD2,few,TRBJ2-7,TRBV28,CASSLAGGISYEQYF,TGTGCCAGCAGTTTAGCGGGAGGGATCTCCTACGAGCAGTACTTC
13,.,.,TRBJ1-2,TRBV10-2,CASSEEAVYGYTF,TGCGCCAGCAGTGAGGAGGCAGTCTATGGCTACACCTTC
14,TRBD1,.,TRBJ2-7,TRBV5-6,CASSLRQGAHEQYF,TGTGCCAGCAGCTTGCGACAGGGAGCCCACGAGCAGTACTTC
14,.,.,TRBJ2-2,TRBV9,CASERTANTGELFF,TGTGCCAGCGAGCGGACGGCGAACACCGGGGAGCTGTTTTTT
15,TRBD1,.,TRBJ2-6,TRBV28,CASSYQGVGANVLTF,TGTGCCAGCAGTTACCAGGGGGTCGGGGCCAACGTCCTGACTTTC
12,TRBD1,.,TRBJ2-5,TRBV29-1,CSVSGQQETQYF,TGCAGCGTATCGGGACAGCAAGAGACCCAGTACTTC
14,TRBD2,.,TRBJ2-1,TRBV5-1,CASRRTSGNNEQFF,TGCGCCAGCAGACGGACTAGCGGAAACAATGAGCAGTTCTTC
14,.,.,TRBJ1-5,TRBV30,CAWSLGTRQQPQHF,TGTGCCTGGAGTCTCGGGACACGGCAACAGCCCCAGCATTTT
15,TRBD1,.,TRBJ2-2,TRBV10-1,CASRPGTGGTGELFF,TGCGCCAGCAGGCCCGGGACAGGGGGGACCGGGGAGCTGTTTTTT
14,TRBD1,.,TRBJ2-7,TRBV28,CASSLRAGGHEQYF,TGTGCCAGCAGTTTGAGGGCAGGGGGCCACGAGCAGTACTTC
14,.,.,TRBJ2-7,TRBV19,CASSRRGDSYEQYF,TGTGCCAGTAGTCGTAGGGGTGACTCCTACGAGCAGTACTTC
14,.,.,TRBJ2-7,TRBV7-9,CSSSLGAYSYEQYF,TGTTCCAGCAGCTTAGGGGCGTATTCCTACGAGCAGTACTTC
14,.,.,TRBJ1-1,TRBV7-9,CSSSLVGKNTEAFF,TGTTCCAGCAGCTTAGTCGGGAAGAACACTGAAGCTTTCTTT
14,.,.,TRBJ1-2,TRBV5-4,CASGREGRRYGYTF,TGTGCCAGCGGCCGTGAGGGGAGGCGATATGGCTACACCTTC
13,.,once,TRBJ2-5,TRBV5-4,CASSLHSRETQYF,TGTGCCAGCAGCTTACACTCTAGGGAGACCCAGTACTTC
15,.,.,TRBJ1-1,TRBV5-1,CASSPSGQPNTEAFF,TGCGCCAGCAGCCCGTCCGGACAGCCGAACACTGAAGCTTTCTTT
11,.,.,TRBJ1-1,TRBV28,CASMDREGAFF,TGTGCCAGCATGGATCGGGAGGGAGCTTTCTTT
15,TRBD1,.,TRBJ1-2,TRBV5-1,CASSLVGQVAYGYTF,TGCGCCAGCAGCTTGGTGGGACAGGTAGCCTATGGCTACACCTTC
15,.,few,TRBJ1-1,TRBV6-5,CASSYSAGMNTEAFF,TGTGCCAGCAGTTACTCTGCAGGCATGAACACTGAAGCTTTCTTT
13,TRBD2,.,TRBJ2-7,TRBV6-1,CASSARGDYEQYF,TGTGCCAGCAGCGCCCGGGGGGACTACGAGCAGTACTTC
13,.,.,TRBJ2-7,TRBV19,CASSIGPTYEQYF,TGTGCCAGTAGTATAGGGCCGACCTACGAGCAGTACTTC